The 17 T cell receptor beta chains below were found in one sample sequenced in a study of lymphopenia after photon versus proton radiotherapy. Measured with immunoSEQ multiplex PCR; TCRdb has only the in-frame clones, and not every one. Here the sample spans 150,000 or so clones, roughly nine tenths being singletons. This specimen was peripheral blood, taken from a patient treated with photon-based radiotherapy. The receptors shown here come from a man aged 45-60 years with gastric cancer.

The rearrangement joins TRBV9 to TRBJ2-7; possibly TRBD2 for D (5 bases). CDR3 length equals 13 residues. Germline V gene data show CDR1 as SGDLS and CDR2 as YYNGEE. The ends were cut back, 7 bases at V and 0 bases at J, with 11 bases in the middle. The CDR3 bases are TGTGCCAGCGGAGACCTAGCCTCCTACGAGCAGTACTTC. Amino acid sequence: CASGDLASYEQYF.

The chain carries TRBV29-1 and TRBJ2-1; 13 positions match TRBD2. With 6 bases clipped from V and 0 bases from J, the junction kept 11 bases outside the gene matches. This CDR3 is built from 18 residues. Looked up from germline, CDR1 is SQVTM and CDR2 is ANQGSEA. The CDR3 sequence is CSVSGTSGIFGSYNEQFF. The CDR3 bases are TGCAGCGTGTCCGGGACTAGCGGGATCTTTGGCTCCTACAATGAGCAGTTCTTC.

The J gene is TRBJ1-1, the V gene TRBV7-3, with 7 bases fitting TRBD1. From germline, CDR1 is SGHTA and CDR2 FQGTGA. The CDR3 is 14 residues long. V dropped 5 bases and J dropped 4; count of bases not matched to a gene: 7. In DNA form, the CDR3 reads TGTGCCAGCAGCCCAGGGGGATTGGTCACTGAAGCTTTCTTT. It codes for CASSPGGLVTEAFF.

The rearrangement joins TRBV5-1 to TRBJ2-7; maybe TRBD2 (7 bases). The V gene's germline CDR1 is SGHRS and CDR2 YFSETQ. The V and J ends lost 0 bases and 5 bases respectively, with 12 bases between them. This CDR3 comprises 14 residues. CDR3 protein: CASSLVGGGDEQYF. In DNA, the CDR3 is TGCGCCAGCAGCTTGGTAGGGGGAGGGGACGAGCAGTACTTC.

The genes are TRBV7-2 and TRBJ1-2, with no clear D. The CDR3 is made up of 13 amino acids. Per the germline V gene, CDR1 is SGHTA and CDR2 is FQGNSA. The ends were cut back, 7 bases at V and 1 base at J, with 10 bases in the middle. For the CDR3, the DNA is TGTGCCAGCACTCCTCCCGTTAACTATGGCTACACCTTC. The encoded protein is CASTPPVNYGYTF.

The CDR3 coding sequence is TGTGCCAGCAGCATTGGACAGGGAGACGTACGGGGAATGAACACTGAAGCTTTCTTT. This encodes CASSIGQGDVRGMNTEAFF. The chain uses TRBV7-8 and TRBJ1-1; 8 bases match TRBD1. Germline V gene sequence: CDR1 SGHVS, CDR2 FQNEAQ. V was clipped by 5 bases and J by 0 bases; unmatched bases: 17. The CDR3 length is 19 residues.

The V gene is TRBV2, the J gene TRBJ2-5, with D unresolved. CDR3 length: 14 amino acids. Trimming shortened V by 6 bases and J by 1 base, and 12 bases separated the two germline ends. CDR1 SNHLY and CDR2 FYNNEI come from the germline V gene. Written as DNA, the CDR3 is TGTGCCAGCAGCCCTCGACTCTTCCAAGAGACCCAGTACTTC. Its protein is CASSPRLFQETQYF.

The chain employs TRBV5-1 and TRBJ2-5; TRBD1 or TRBD2 may be the D gene (7 bases each). The J call may be mistaken, given a closer DNA end match to TRBJ2-7. The CDR3 runs to 15 residues. Per germline, CDR1 SGHRS and CDR2 YFSETQ. The CDR3 sequence is CASSTFVGGGNEQYF. The CDR3 DNA follows: TGCGCCAGCAGCACGTTTGTGGGAGGGGGCAACGAGCAGTACTTC.

The V call is TRBV10-3, the J call TRBJ2-7; D gene uncertain. CDR1 and CDR2 (germline): ENHRY, SYGVKD. Trimming cost V 0 bases and J 3 bases, with 6 bases left between them. This CDR3 contains 13 residues. CDR3 sequence: CAISESMNYEQYF. The DNA for the CDR3 is TGTGCCATCAGTGAGTCGATGAACTACGAGCAGTACTTC.

V usage is TRBV7-3 and J usage is TRBJ1-1; D may be TRBD1 (6 bases). Germline V lookup: CDR1 SGHTA, CDR2 FQGTGA. This CDR3 comprises 13 residues. The V end lost 5 bases, the J end lost 4 bases, and 11 bases lay between the germline ends. CDR3 in DNA: TGTGCCAGCAGCCTACAGGGTAGCACTGAAGCTTTCTTT. It specifies CASSLQGSTEAFF. The whole variable domain, filled in from reference TRBV7-3 and TRBJ1-1, reads GAGVSQTPSNKVTEKGKYVELRCDPISGHTALYWYRQSLGQGPEFLIYFQGTGAADDSGLPNDRFFAVRPEGSVSTLKIQRTERGDSAVYLCASSLQGSTEAFFGQGTRLTVV.

The chain carries TRBV28 and TRBJ2-1; 8 bases are shared with TRBD1. The CDR3 runs to 15 residues. Germline lookup yields CDR1 MDHEN and CDR2 SYDVKM. Trimming removed 4 bases from V and 5 bases from J; junction bases left unmatched: 7. The CDR3 bases are TGTGCCAGCAGTTACACCGGGACAGGAGACAATGAGCAGTTCTTC. Amino acid sequence: CASSYTGTGDNEQFF.

This chain joins TRBV10-3 and TRBJ2-3; weak D call: TRBD1 (5 bases). V was trimmed by 4 bases and J by 2 bases, leaving 13 bases between them. The CDR3 runs to 15 residues. Germline V gene sequence: CDR1 ENHRY, CDR2 SYGVKD. CDR3 region: CAISVKGVYTDTQYF. The CDR3 DNA reads TGTGCCATCAGTGTGAAAGGGGTTTACACAGATACGCAGTATTTT.

J is TRBJ1-3 and V is TRBV11-2, with D tentatively TRBD1 (5 bases). Trimming shortened V by 4 bases and J by 4 bases, and 8 bases separated the two germline ends. The germline V gene has CDR1 SGHAT and CDR2 FQNNGV. This CDR3 region has 13 residues. The CDR3 loop is CASSSGQGNTIYF. In DNA, the CDR3 is TGTGCCAGCAGCTCCGGACAAGGAAACACCATATATTTT.

The genes are TRBV19 and TRBJ2-5; 9 nucleotides line up with TRBD1. The CDR3 extends over 15 amino acids. CDR1 is LNHDA, CDR2 SQIVND, per germline (reference sequence). V lost 5 bases to trimming and J lost 1 base; unmatched junction nucleotides: 5. As DNA, the CDR3 is TGTGCCAGTAGTCCCCCGGGACAGGGCCAAGAGACCCAGTACTTC. Its protein product is CASSPPGQGQETQYF.

The V and J genes are TRBV6-5 and TRBJ2-7; maybe TRBD1 (6 bases). The V end was cut by 5 bases, the J end by 2 bases, with 13 bases between. Germline V CDR1 and CDR2: MNHEY, SVGAGI. The CDR3 length is 14 residues. CDR3 DNA: TGTGCCAGCAGTCGTGGGACATTAACCTACGAGCAGTACTTC. This translates into CASSRGTLTYEQYF.

CDR3 loop: CASSHSVAGELFF. In DNA form, the CDR3 reads TGTGCCAGCAGCCATAGTGTGGCCGGGGAGCTGTTTTTT. This chain joins TRBV9 and TRBJ2-2, with unresolved D. Germline assignment: CDR1 SGDLS and CDR2 YYNGEE. V was pared by 4 bases and J by 6 bases, with 10 bases between. CDR3 length: 13 residues.

V is TRBV7-8 and J is TRBJ2-1, with 7 bases that match TRBD2. J gave up 4 bases and V 3 bases, and 9 bases lay outside the gene matches. CDR1 and CDR2 from the germline V gene are SGHVS and FQNEAQ. This CDR3 comprises 16 residues. CDR3 loop: CASSFYAGVFYNEQFF. CDR3 in DNA: TGTGCCAGCAGCTTTTACGCGGGAGTTTTTTACAATGAGCAGTTCTTC.